The following is a T cell receptor (beta chain) sequence with its context. Its antigen remains unidentified. In the authors' methods: Filtering of immunoSEQ junctional sequences could not match full-length read filtering. The table came from immunoSEQ multiplex PCR; TCRdb's copy has only in-frame clones and leaves some out. V and J calls and clone size follow that table, whereas D and trimming were derived from the DNA. The table lists about 2,100,000 clones, 90% to 95% of them singletons. This record belongs to a study of shared clonotypes between healthy human individuals. Study-level information: The donor group consisted of two women and three men, aged 18 to 49. Each donor's CD4 naive and CD4 memory cells filled three plates apiece, CD8 naive two, and CD8 memory one. Study outcomes and limitations: Relative to clonotypes present in all four donors, those not shared had lower generation probabilities.

Naive CD8 populations comprised CD45RO-negative cells positively selected for CCR7, excluding terminally differentiated effector memory CD45RA+ cells. The CDR3 runs 14 residues. The V gene end was trimmed by 6 bases and the J gene end by 1 base; junction bases not matched to a gene: 3. The germline gives CDR1 SGHRS, CDR2 YFSETQ. Sequencing input: naive CD8+ T cells from PBMCs. J is TRBJ2-1 and V is TRBV5-1; 8 nucleotides match TRBD2. The TCR originated in a young man in good health. Some clones in this sample may be carry-over from other donors' samples. Here the CDR3 DNA reads TGCGCCAGCAAAGCGGGAGAGTCCTACAATGAGCAGTTCTTC. Translating it yields CASKAGESYNEQFF. Full variable domain (outside the CDR3, taken from reference TRBV5-1 and TRBJ2-1): KAGVTQTPRYLIKTRGQQVTLSCSPISGHRSVSWYQQTPGQGLQFLFEYFSETQRNKGNFPGRFSGRQFSNSRSEMNVSTLELGDSALYLCASKAGESYNEQFFGPGTRLTVL.